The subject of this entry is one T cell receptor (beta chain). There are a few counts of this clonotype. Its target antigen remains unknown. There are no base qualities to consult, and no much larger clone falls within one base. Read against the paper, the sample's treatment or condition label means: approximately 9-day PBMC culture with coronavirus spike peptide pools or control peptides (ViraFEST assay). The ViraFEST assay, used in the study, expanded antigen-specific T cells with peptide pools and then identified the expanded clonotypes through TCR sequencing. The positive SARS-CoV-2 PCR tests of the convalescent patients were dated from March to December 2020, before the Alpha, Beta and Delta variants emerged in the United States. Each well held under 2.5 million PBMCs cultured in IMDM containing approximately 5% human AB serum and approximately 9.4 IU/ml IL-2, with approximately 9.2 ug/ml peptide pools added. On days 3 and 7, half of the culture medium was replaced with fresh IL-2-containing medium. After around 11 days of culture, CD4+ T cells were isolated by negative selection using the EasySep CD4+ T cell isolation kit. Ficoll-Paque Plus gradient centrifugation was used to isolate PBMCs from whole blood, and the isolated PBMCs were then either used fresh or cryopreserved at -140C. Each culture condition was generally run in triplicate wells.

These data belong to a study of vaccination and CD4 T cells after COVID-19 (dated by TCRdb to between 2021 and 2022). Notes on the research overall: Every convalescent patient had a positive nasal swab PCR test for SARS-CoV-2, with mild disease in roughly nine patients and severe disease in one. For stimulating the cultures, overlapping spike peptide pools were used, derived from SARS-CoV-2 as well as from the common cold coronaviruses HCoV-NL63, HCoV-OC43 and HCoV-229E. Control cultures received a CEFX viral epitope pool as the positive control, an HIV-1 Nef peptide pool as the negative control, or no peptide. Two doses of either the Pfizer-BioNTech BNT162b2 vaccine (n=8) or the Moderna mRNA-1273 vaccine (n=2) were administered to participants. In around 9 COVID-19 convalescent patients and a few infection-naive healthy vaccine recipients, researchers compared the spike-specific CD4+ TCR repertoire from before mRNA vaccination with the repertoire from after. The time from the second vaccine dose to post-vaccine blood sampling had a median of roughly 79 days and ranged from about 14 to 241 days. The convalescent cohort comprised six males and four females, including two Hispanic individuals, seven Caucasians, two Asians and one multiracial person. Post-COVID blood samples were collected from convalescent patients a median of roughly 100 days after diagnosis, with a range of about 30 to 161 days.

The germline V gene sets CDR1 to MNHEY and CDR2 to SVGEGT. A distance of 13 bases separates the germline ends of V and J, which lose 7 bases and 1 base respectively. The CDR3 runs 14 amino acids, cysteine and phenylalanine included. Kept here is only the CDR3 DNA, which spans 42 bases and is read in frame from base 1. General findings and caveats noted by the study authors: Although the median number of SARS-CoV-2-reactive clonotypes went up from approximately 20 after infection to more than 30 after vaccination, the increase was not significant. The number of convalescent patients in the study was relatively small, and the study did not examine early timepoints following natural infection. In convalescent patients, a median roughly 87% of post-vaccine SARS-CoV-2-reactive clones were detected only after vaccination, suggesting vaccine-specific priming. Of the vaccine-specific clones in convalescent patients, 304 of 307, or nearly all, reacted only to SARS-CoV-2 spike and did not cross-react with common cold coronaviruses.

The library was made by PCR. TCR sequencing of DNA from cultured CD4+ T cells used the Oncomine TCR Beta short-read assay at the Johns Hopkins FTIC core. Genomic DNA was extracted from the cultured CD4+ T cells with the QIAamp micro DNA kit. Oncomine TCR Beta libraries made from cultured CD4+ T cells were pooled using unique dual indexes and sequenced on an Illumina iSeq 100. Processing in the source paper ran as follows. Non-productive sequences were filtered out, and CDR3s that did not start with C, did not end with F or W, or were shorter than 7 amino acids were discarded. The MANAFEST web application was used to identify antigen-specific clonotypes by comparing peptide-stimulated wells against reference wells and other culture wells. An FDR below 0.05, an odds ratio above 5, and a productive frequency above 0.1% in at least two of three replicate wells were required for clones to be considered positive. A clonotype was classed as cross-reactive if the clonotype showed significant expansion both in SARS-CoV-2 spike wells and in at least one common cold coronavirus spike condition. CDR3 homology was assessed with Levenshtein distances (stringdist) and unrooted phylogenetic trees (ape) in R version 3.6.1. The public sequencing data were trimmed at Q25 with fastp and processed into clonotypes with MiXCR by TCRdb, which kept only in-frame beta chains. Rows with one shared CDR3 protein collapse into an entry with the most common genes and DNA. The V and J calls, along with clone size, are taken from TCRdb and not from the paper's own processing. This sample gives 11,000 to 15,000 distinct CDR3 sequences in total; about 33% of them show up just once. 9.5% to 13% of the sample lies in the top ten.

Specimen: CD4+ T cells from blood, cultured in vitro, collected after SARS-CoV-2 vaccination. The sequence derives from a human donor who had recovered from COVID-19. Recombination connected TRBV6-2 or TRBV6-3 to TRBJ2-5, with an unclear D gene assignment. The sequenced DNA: TGTGCCAGCACCCGACGGGCTAGCCAAGAGACCCAGTACTTC. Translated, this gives CASTRRASQETQYF.